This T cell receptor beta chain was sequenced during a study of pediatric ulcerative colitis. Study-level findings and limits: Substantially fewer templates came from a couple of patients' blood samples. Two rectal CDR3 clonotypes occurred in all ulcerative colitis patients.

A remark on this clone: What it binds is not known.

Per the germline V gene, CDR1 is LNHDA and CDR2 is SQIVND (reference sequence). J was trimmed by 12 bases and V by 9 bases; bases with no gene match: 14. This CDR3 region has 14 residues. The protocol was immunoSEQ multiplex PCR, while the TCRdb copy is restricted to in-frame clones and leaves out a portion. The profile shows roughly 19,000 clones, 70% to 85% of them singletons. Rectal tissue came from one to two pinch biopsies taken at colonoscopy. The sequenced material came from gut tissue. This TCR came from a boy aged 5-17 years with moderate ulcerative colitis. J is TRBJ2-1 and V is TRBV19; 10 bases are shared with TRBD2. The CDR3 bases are TGTGCCAGCCGTAGGACTAGCGGAATACGTTCGCAGTTCTTC. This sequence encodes CASRRTSGIRSQFF. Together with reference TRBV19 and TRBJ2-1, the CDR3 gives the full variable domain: DGGITQSPKYLFRKEGQNVTLSCEQNLNHDAMYWYRQDPGQGLRLIYYSQIVNDFQKGDIAEGYSVSREKKESFPLTVTSAQKNPTAFYLCASRRTSGIRSQFFGPGTRLTVL.